This T cell receptor beta chain was profiled in a study of T-cell reconstitution after alpha-beta-depleted transplantation in children. Preparation of the TCRbeta library used unique molecular identifiers. Using its own MiXCR run on the PCR reads, TCRdb lists one record per CDR3 protein. The top ten hold around 10% of the sample, which has around 250,000 distinct CDR3 sequences, 9.9% seen once. Trimming removed 2 bases at V and 8 bases at J, with 12 bases between. CDR3 length: 13 residues. CDR1 is KGHSH, CDR2 LQKENI, per germline. This clonotype was observed many times. Sequencing was performed on PBMCs from the stem cell graft donor, taken from the stem cell graft. The chain joins TRBV18 to TRBJ1-2, with D uncertain. This clonotype originated in a human donor who donated a stem cell graft to a child with SCID. In DNA form, the CDR3 reads TGTGCCAGCTCACCATTAGGAGGTGACGGCTACACCTTC. This encodes CASSPLGGDGYTF.